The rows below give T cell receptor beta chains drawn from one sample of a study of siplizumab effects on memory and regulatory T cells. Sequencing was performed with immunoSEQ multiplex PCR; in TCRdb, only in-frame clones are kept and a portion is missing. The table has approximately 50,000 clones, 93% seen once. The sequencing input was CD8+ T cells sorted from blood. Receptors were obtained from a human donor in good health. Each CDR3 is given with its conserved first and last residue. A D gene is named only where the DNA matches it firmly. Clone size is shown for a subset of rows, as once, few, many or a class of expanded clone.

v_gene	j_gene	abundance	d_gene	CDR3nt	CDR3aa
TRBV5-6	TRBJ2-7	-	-	TGTGCCAGCAGCTCGTACGACAGTTACTCCTACGAGCAGTACTTC	CASSSYDSYSYEQYF
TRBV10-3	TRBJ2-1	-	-	TGTGCCATCAGTGAGTCGAGGTACAATGAGCAGTTCTTC	CAISESRYNEQFF
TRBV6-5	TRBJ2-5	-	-	TGTGCCAGCAGGGGACTGATGGAAGAGACCCAGTACTTC	CASRGLMEETQYF
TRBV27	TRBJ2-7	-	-	TGTGCCAGCAGTTTTTCAGCGGAGCGATACGAGCAGTACTTC	CASSFSAERYEQYF
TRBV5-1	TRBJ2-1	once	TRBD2	TGCGCCAGCAGCCGCCGGGGGGGCCCCTACAATGAGCAGTTCTTC	CASSRRGGPYNEQFF
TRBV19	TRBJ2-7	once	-	TGTGCCAGTAACTTCGGACGAGGGTACGAGCAGTACTTC	CASNFGRGYEQYF
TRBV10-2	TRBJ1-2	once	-	TGCGCCAGCAGTGTCCGAGCCATGGTGGGCTACACCTTC	CASSVRAMVGYTF
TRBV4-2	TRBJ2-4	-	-	TGTGCCAGCAGCTCGGACAACAAAAACATTCAGTACTTC	CASSSDNKNIQYF
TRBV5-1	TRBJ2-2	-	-	TGCGCCATGGGAGTGGAGCTGTTTTTT	CAMGVELFF
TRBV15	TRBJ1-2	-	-	TGTGCCACCAATACGGGCCCCGTGGATTATGGCTACACCTTC	CATNTGPVDYGYTF
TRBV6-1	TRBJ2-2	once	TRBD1	TGTGCCAGCAGGATAACAGGGGGGAACACCGGGGAGCTGTTTTTT	CASRITGGNTGELFF
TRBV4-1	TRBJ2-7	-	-	TGCGCCAGCAGCCAAGGTCCTCCGGGGGCGTACGAGCAGTACTTC	CASSQGPPGAYEQYF
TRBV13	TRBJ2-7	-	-	TGTGCCAGCAGCTTACAGGCCAGCTCCTACGAGCAGTACTTC	CASSLQASSYEQYF
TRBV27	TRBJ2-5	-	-	TGTGCCAGCAGTTTTTTCAGCGGGGGACAGGACCAGTACTTC	CASSFFSGGQDQYF
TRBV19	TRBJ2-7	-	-	TGTGCCAGTAGTATAGAATACGGGATCAACTCCTACGAGCAGTACTTC	CASSIEYGINSYEQYF
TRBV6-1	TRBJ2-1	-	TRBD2	TGTGCCAGCAGTGAATGGCCGGGACTAGCGGGGGACAATGAGCAGTTCTTC	CASSEWPGLAGDNEQFF
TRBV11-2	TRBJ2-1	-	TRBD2	TGTGCCAGCAGCCCAGGGACTAGCGGGAGGAATAATGAGCAGTTCTTC	CASSPGTSGRNNEQFF
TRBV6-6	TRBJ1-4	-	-	TGTGCCAGCAGTTACGGGGAAAAACTGTTTTTT	CASSYGEKLFF
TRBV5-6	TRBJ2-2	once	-	TGTGCCAGCAGCTTTTGGACCGGGGAGCTGTTTTTT	CASSFWTGELFF
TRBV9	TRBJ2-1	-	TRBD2	TGTGCCAGCAGCGTTGGCGGGAGTGGTAATGAGCAGTTCTTC	CASSVGGSGNEQFF
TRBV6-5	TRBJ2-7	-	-	TGTGCCAGCAGTCCAAATTCCAGGGGATCTGAGCAGTACTTC	CASSPNSRGSEQYF
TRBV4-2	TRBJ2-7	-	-	TGTGCCAGCAGCCAAGTTGGTTTTTCCTCCGCCTACGAGCAGTACTTC	CASSQVGFSSAYEQYF
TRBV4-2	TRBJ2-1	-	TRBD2	TGTGCCAGCAGCCCGGGACTAGCGGAATTCGGAGAGCAGTTCTTC	CASSPGLAEFGEQFF
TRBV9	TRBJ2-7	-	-	TGTGCCAGCAGCGTGGGTAGCTTGGACGAGCAGTACTTC	CASSVGSLDEQYF
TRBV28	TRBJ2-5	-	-	TGTGCCAGCAGTTTAGGGCAGATGCTCCAAGAGACCCAGTACTTC	CASSLGQMLQETQYF
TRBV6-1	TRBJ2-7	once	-	TGTGCCAGCAGTGTTTACGGTAGTACCACCTACGAGCAGTACTTC	CASSVYGSTTYEQYF
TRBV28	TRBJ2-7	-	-	TGTGCCAGCAGTTTAATAAAAACTTACGAGCAGTACTTC	CASSLIKTYEQYF
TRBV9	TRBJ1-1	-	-	TGTGCCAGCAGCGAGTTCGGCCACACTGAAGCTTTCTTT	CASSEFGHTEAFF
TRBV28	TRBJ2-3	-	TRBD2	TGTGCCAGCAGTTCCCTAGCGGGAGGGTTCACAGATACGCAGTATTTT	CASSSLAGGFTDTQYF